The rows below give T cell receptor beta chains drawn from one sample of a study of cytomegalovirus exposure and HLA in healthy donors. The data were produced by immunoSEQ multiplex PCR, yet TCRdb's version contains in-frame clones alone and is incomplete. This table has tens of thousands of clones, about 71% appearing once. Sample: PBMCs. The receptors were gathered from a man aged 60 to 69 in good health and CMV-seropositive. The CDR3 runs from the conserved cysteine through the conserved F or W. Not all rows give a size; the values are once, few, many and, for expanded clones, a class.

size	V	J	CDR3
NA	TRBV5-1	TRBJ1-2	CASRGTETNYGYTF
NA	TRBV13	TRBJ1-1	CASSPRQRSNTEAFF
NA	TRBV6-5	TRBJ1-1	CASNSQGVWNTEAFF
NA	TRBV4-2	TRBJ1-2	CASSQDGHGYTF
few	TRBV5-1	TRBJ2-1	CASSLVAGPYNEQFF
NA	TRBV10-3	TRBJ2-7	CAISEELAAFSYEQYF
few	TRBV7-9	TRBJ2-1	CASSLVGGHNEQFF
NA	TRBV6-5	TRBJ2-4	CASRTRDFDIQYF
NA	TRBV11-2	TRBJ2-1	CASSLRLAGSNEQFF
few	TRBV7-9	TRBJ2-5	CASTQGPGQAVETQYF
once	TRBV6-1	TRBJ2-1	CASSERTGAYNEQFF
NA	TRBV19	TRBJ2-7	CASSIQGFGYEQYF
NA	TRBV5-1	TRBJ2-5	CASSRLAGGPVGETQYF
NA	TRBV10-2	TRBJ1-5	CASSQGANGNQPQHF
NA	TRBV5-1	TRBJ1-2	CASSLGQFYGYTF
NA	TRBV6-5	TRBJ1-1	CASSVGMGGSTEAFF
few	TRBV6-5	TRBJ2-4	CASGQGNNIQYF
NA	TRBV7-9	TRBJ2-7	CASSRDSFYEQYF
NA	TRBV10-2	TRBJ2-7	CASLEGDTYEQYF
NA	TRBV7-6	TRBJ2-5	CASSPGGAETQYF
NA	TRBV28	TRBJ2-2	CASNEGRRGGELFF
NA	TRBV5-1	TRBJ1-1	CASSLRVEGNTEAFF
NA	TRBV6-5	TRBJ1-2	CASSYSETATNYGYTF
NA	TRBV19	TRBJ2-5	CASSISGAETQYF
once	TRBV5-1	TRBJ2-4	CASSLYSGRINIQYF
NA	TRBV5-4	TRBJ2-7	CASSLPGPSSYEQYF
NA	TRBV11-2	TRBJ2-1	CASSLDGAVRYNEQFF
NA	TRBV10-1	TRBJ2-1	CASSVQVGGWNEQFF
NA	TRBV5-1	TRBJ1-1	CASSLEKGAYEAFF
NA	TRBV5-1	TRBJ2-1	CASSGNAGLAGNEQFF
NA	TRBV5-1	TRBJ2-3	CASSFGQGSTDTQYF
NA	TRBV5-1	TRBJ2-3	CASSDVTGASTDTQYF
once	TRBV7-9	TRBJ1-2	CSSSLARVHF
NA	TRBV7-6	TRBJ1-2	CASSPQQGGEYYGYTF